The clone carrying this T cell receptor (beta chain) was observed a handful of times. Its antigen is as yet unknown. TCR beta CDR3 regions were amplified from RNA transcripts. TCR CDR3 underwent first-round RT-PCR with the HTBI primer set. TCRdb re-analysed the multiplex PCR reads in MiXCR, keeping a single row per CDR3 protein. Of hundreds of thousands of distinct CDR3 sequences detected, around 14% appear once; the ten largest clones hold about 14%. This specimen belongs to a study of T cells in Graves' hyperthyroidism and ophthalmopathy. Overall study findings and caveats: Classification by a 13 V-J model distinguished ophthalmopathy from stable hyperthyroidism. Blood shared most expanded thyroid clonotypes above 0.001.

CDR3 length equals 15 residues. CDR1 and CDR2 (germline): KGHSH, LQKENI. Trimming removed 2 bases at V and 8 bases at J, with 16 bases between. Sequenced material: blood. The origin of this receptor is a woman under 30 with Graves' hyperthyroidism. This rearrangement joins TRBV18 to TRBJ2-1, with D possibly matching TRBD2 (5 bases). This chain's CDR3 is CASSPYGIQSHEQFF. The CDR3 DNA follows: TGTGCCAGCTCACCATACGGGATTCAGTCCCATGAGCAGTTCTTC.